This T cell receptor beta chain comes out of a study of cytomegalovirus exposure and HLA in healthy donors. Broader study findings: Analyses of presence/absence relied on an assumption of roughly uniform sequencing depth across donors. Data from an earlier analysis indicated that most TCR beta V segments were productive either about 87% or about 30% of the time. A later analysis linked a missense variant in DCLRE1C to the trimming of TCR beta V and J genes.

With respect to this clone: Its specificity is not known.

A multiplex PCR was run with 60 Vbeta primers and 13 Jbeta primers. Clones were read by immunoSEQ multiplex PCR, and TCRdb kept only the in-frame ones, dropping some. The table has 210,000 or so clones, about three quarters seen once. This CDR3 is built from 14 residues. V lost 5 bases, J lost 5 bases, and 13 bases lay in between. Germline V CDR1 and CDR2: SGHTA, FQGNSA. This receptor was identified in a man in his forties in good health and CMV-seronegative. Material: PBMCs. The chain has TRBV7-2 and TRBJ2-1, with D tentatively TRBD2 (5 bases). CDR3 DNA: TGTGCCAGCAGCGGCCGGGATCTTCACAATGAGCAGTTCTTC. It yields the protein CASSGRDLHNEQFF. The full variable domain, in which reference TRBV7-2 and TRBJ2-1 provide the parts outside the CDR3, is GAGVSQSPSNKVTEKGKDVELRCDPISGHTALYWYRQSLGQGLEFLIYFQGNSAPDKSGLPSDRFSAERTGGSVSTLTIQRTQQEDSAVYLCASSGRDLHNEQFFGPGTRLTVL.